This TCR beta chain was retrieved from a study of T-cell memory formation after mild COVID-19 (TCRdb year 2021). Notes on the research overall: TCR sequence clusters from the two donors were largely donor specific. In two donors, T-cell clones that expanded and contracted after mild COVID-19 were tracked by sequencing TCRalpha and TCRbeta repertoires over time. The cohort was made up of two young adult volunteers, one female and one male, who were previously healthy.

Overall study results and their limits: Contracting CD4+ clones appeared mostly in the CM and EM memory subsets, whereas CD8+ clones were enriched in EMRA. SARS-CoV-2 specificity of the second-wave clones peaking on day 37 was not confirmed. Some responding clones were detected in pre-infection memory, which suggested that pre-existing cross-reactive memory T cells had joined the SARS-CoV-2 response. The study covered only a couple of mild cases, and larger cohorts including severe cases with pre-infection samples were considered necessary. Clones contracting from day 15 to 85 had balanced CD4/CD8 phenotypes, while a second wave expanding from day 15 to 37 was biased towards CD4+.

A note on this clonotype: Its antigen is currently not known. Base-call qualities are not available, and no considerably larger clone is one nucleotide away.

The trim is 6 bases for V and 1 base for J, with a gap of 18 bases between the germline ends. Taken from the germline V gene, the CDR1 and CDR2 loops are SGHTA and FQGNSA. The cysteine opens and the phenylalanine closes a CDR3 of 16 amino acids. Solely the CDR3 DNA is kept, with 48 bases framed from the first base. Ficoll-Paque density gradient centrifugation was used to isolate PBMCs. The data were produced on an Illumina NovaSeq 6000. TCRalpha and TCRbeta cDNA libraries were built by 5'RACE with constant-segment primers, adding sample barcodes and unique molecular identifiers. RNA was extracted from every sample with Trizol reagent. Libraries were amplified in two PCR steps, with a second sample barcode and Illumina TruSeq adapters added in the second step. The libraries were sequenced on an Illumina NovaSeq using 2 x 150 bp paired-end reads. The original methods were these. Demultiplexing of reads and collapsing into UMI-guided consensus sequences were performed with migec v1.2.7. Using mixcr v2.1.11, the UMI consensuses were aligned to TRA and TRB V and J templates and assembled into clonotypes. A clonotype was counted as expanded or contracted only when both edgeR and NoisET called the clonotype significant, with the noise models trained on biological replicates. For edgeR calls, the thresholds were a false discovery rate-adjusted p below 0.01 and a log2 fold-change of 1. As an exploratory analysis of dynamics, PCA with hierarchical clustering was applied to max-normalized trajectories of the 1000 most abundant clonotypes. The CD4 or CD8 phenotype of responding clones was assigned using the separately sequenced CD4+ and CD8+ repertoires. The public reads were quality trimmed at Q25 with fastp and then assembled into clones with MiXCR by TCRdb, keeping productive beta chains. CDR3 protein duplicates are merged, each entry listing the most common genes and DNA. The V and J calls were determined by TCRdb, not by the authors. The sample table lists about 320,000 distinct CDR3 sequences, roughly an eighth of them with a count of one. Clones ranked in the top ten supply around 20% of the sample.

The sequence was obtained from a young man who had mild COVID-19 (a few samples of this study predate the infection). The sample titles of this study are shuffled in the database, so cell type and time point are left out; the donor was told from shared clones. Rearrangement joined TRBV7-2 to TRBJ1-1; the D gene remains uncertain. Sequencing was carried out using PBMCs or a T cell subset sorted from them (not recorded which). The nucleotide sequence reads TGTGCCAGCAGTTCCCTGAACAGATTGGCGAACACTGAAGCTTTCTTT. This translates into CASSSLNRLANTEAFF. The variable domain in full, with residues beyond the CDR3 obtained from the reference TRBV7-2 and TRBJ1-1 genes, is GAGVSQSPSNKVTEKGKDVELRCDPISGHTALYWYRQSLGQGLEFLIYFQGNSAPDKSGLPSDRFSAERTGGSVSTLTIQRTQQEDSAVYLCASSSLNRLANTEAFFGQGTRLTVV.